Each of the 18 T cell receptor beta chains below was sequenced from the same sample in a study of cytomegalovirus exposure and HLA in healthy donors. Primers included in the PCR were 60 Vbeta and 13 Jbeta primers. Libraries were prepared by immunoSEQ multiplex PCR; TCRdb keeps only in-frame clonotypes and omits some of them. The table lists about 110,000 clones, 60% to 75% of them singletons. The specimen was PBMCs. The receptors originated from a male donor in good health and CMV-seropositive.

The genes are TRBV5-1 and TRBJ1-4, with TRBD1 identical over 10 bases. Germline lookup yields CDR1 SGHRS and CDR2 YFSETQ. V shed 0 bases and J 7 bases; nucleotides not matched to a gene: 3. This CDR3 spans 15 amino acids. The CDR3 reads CASSLEGTGVEKLFF. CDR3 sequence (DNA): TGCGCCAGCAGCTTGGAAGGGACAGGGGTTGAAAAACTGTTTTTT.

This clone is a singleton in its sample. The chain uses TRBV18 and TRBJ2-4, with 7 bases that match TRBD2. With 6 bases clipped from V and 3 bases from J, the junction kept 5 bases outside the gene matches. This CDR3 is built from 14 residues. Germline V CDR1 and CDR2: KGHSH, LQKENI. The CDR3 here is CASSRGVDKNIQYF. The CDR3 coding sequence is TGTGCCAGCTCTCGGGGGGTGGACAAAAACATTCAGTACTTC.

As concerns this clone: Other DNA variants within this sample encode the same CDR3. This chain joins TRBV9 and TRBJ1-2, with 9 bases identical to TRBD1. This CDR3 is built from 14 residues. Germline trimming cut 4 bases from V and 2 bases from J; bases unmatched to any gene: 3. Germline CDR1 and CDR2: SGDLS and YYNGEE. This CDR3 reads CASSPGQGNYGYTF. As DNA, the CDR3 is TGTGCCAGCAGCCCGGGACAGGGAAACTATGGCTACACCTTC.

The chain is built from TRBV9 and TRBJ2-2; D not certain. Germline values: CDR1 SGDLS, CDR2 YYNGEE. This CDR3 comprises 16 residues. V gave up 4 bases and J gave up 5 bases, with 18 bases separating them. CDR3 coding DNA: TGTGCCAGCAGCCTTAATCCGTGGGTGAGGACCGGGGAGCTGTTTTTT. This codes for CASSLNPWVRTGELFF.

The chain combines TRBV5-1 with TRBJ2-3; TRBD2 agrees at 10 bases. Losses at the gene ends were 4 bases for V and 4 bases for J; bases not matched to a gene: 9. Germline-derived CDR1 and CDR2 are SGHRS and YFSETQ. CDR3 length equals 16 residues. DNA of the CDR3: TGCGCCAGCAGCCTATCCAGCGGGGGGGCCCCAGATACGCAGTATTTT. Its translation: CASSLSSGGAPDTQYF.

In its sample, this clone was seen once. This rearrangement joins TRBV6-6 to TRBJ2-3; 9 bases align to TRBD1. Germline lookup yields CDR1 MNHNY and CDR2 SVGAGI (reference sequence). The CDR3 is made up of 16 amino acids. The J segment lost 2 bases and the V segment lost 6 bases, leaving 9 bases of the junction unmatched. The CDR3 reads CASRPQGAYLTDTQYF. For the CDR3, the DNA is TGTGCCAGCAGACCACAGGGGGCTTACCTCACAGATACGCAGTATTTT.

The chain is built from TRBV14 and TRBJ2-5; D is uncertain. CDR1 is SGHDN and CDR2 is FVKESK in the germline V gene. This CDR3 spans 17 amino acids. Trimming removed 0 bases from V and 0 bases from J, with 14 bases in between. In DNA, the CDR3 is TGTGCCAGCAGCCAAGATCGAGGTTTTAGGTACCAAGAGACCCAGTACTTC. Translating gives CASSQDRGFRYQETQYF.

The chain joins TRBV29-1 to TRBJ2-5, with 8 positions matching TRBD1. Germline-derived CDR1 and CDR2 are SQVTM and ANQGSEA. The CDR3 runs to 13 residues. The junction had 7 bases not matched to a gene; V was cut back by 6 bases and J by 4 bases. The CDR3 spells CSVSDRGGETQYF. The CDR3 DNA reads TGCAGCGTCTCTGACAGGGGTGGAGAGACCCAGTACTTC.

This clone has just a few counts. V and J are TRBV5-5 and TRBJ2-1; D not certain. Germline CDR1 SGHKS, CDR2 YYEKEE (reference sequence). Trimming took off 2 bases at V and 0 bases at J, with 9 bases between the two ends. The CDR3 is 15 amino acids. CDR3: CASSFGASSYNEQFF. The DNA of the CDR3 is TGTGCCAGCAGCTTCGGAGCTAGCTCCTACAATGAGCAGTTCTTC.

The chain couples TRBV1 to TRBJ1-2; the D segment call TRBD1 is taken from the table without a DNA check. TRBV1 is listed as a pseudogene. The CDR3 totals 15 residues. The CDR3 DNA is TGCACCAGCAGCCTACGGGACAGGGGAAACTATGGCTACACCTTC. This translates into CTSSLRDRGNYGYTF.

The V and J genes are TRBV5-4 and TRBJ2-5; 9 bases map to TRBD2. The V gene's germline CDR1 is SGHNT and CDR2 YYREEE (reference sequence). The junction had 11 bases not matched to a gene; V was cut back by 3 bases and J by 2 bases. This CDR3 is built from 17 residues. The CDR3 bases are TGTGCCAGCAGCTCGGGTACGACTAGCGGTAGACAAGAGACCCAGTACTTC. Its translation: CASSSGTTSGRQETQYF.

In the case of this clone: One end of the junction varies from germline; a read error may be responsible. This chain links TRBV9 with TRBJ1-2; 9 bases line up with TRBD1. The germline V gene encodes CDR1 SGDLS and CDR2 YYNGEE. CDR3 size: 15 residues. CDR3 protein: CASSVAGQGNYGYPF. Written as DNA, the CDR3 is TGTGCCAGCAGCGTCGCCGGACAGGGGAACTATGGCTACCCCTTC.

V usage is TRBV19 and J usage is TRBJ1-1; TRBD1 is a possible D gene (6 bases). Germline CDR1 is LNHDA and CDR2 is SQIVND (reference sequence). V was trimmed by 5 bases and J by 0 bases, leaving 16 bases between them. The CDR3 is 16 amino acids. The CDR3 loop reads CASSHLRAGVNTEAFF. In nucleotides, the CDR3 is TGTGCCAGTAGTCATCTTCGGGCAGGGGTGAACACTGAAGCTTTCTTT.

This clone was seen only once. DNA of the CDR3: TGTGCCAGCAGCTTAGGGGACAGGGGGATTAGGGGCTACACCTTC. It translates to CASSLGDRGIRGYTF. The chain carries TRBV7-2 and TRBJ1-2; TRBD1 agrees at 11 bases. The CDR3 contains 15 residues. Looked up from germline, CDR1 is SGHTA and CDR2 is FQGNSA. With 1 base clipped from V and 8 bases from J, the junction kept 6 bases outside the gene matches.

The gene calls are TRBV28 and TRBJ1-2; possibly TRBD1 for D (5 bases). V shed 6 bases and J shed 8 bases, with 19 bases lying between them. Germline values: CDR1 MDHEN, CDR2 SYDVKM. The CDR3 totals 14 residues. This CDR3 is CASRPVNSGYGYTF. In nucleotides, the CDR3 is TGTGCCAGCAGACCCGTGAATTCAGGGTACGGCTACACCTTC.

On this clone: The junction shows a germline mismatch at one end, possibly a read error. CDR3 bases: TGTGCCAGCAGCCCCCGGGTGACAGCAACTAACTATGGCTACCCCTTC. It is translated as CASSPRVTATNYGYPF. This chain uses TRBV7-8 with TRBJ1-2, with D possibly TRBD1 on 5 matching bases. Germline-derived CDR1 and CDR2 are SGHVS and FQNEAQ. The CDR3 runs to 16 residues.

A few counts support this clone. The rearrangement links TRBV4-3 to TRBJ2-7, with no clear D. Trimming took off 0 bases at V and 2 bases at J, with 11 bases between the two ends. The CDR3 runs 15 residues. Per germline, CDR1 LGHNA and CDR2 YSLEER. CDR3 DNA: TGCGCCAGCAGCCAAGATGGCGGCAGAACCTACGAGCAGTACTTC. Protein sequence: CASSQDGGRTYEQYF.

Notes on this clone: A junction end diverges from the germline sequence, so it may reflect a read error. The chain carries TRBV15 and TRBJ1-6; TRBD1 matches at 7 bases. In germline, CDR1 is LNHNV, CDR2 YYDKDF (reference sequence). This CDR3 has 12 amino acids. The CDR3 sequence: CATGAGGSPLNF. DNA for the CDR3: TGTGCCACCGGGGCAGGGGGTTCACCCCTCAACTTT.